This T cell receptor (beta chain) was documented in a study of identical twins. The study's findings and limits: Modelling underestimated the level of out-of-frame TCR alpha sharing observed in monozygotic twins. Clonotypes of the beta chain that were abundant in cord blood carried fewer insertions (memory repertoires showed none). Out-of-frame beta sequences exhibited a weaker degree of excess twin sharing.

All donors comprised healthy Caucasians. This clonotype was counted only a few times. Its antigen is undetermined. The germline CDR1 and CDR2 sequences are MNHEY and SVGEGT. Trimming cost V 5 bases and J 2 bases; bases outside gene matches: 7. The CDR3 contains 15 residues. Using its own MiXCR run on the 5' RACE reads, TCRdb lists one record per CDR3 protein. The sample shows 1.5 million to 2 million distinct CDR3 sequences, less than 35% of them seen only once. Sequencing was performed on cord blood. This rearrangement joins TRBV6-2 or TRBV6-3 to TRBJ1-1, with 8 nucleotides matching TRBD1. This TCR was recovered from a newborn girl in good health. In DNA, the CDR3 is TGTGCCAGCAGTCCCGGGACAGGACTTAACACTGAAGCTTTCTTT. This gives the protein CASSPGTGLNTEAFF.